The rows below give T cell receptor beta chains drawn from one sample of a study of T cell responses to AZD1222 COVID-19 vaccine. Sequencing was performed with immunoSEQ multiplex PCR; in TCRdb, only in-frame clones are kept and a portion is missing. Here the sample spans 100,000 to 150,000 clones, 88% being singletons. Sequencing was performed on peripheral blood, taken on day 0 of AZD1222 vaccination. The source of these receptors is an adult in good health. Each CDR3 is given with its conserved first and last residue. D genes are given only for firm matches. The size field is filled for only some rows; it gives once, few, many or a size class.

size	V	D	J	CDR3	DNA
.	TRBV30	.	TRBJ1-2	CAWTPAVNYGYTF	TGTGCCTGGACCCCAGCAGTTAACTATGGCTACACCTTC
.	TRBV28	.	TRBJ1-2	CASSLNIGLYGYTF	TGTGCCAGCAGCCTAAATATCGGTCTCTATGGCTACACCTTC
once	TRBV5-5	.	TRBJ1-5	CASSFASGRNQPQHF	TGTGCCAGCAGCTTTGCGTCTGGGCGGAATCAGCCCCAGCATTTT
.	TRBV7-9	TRBD2	TRBJ2-3	CASSLLGLAGGLDTDTQYF	TGTGCCAGCAGCTTGTTGGGACTAGCGGGGGGCCTCGACACAGATACGCAGTATTTT
.	TRBV7-2	.	TRBJ2-5	CASYRASQETQYF	TGTGCCAGCTATAGGGCTTCTCAAGAGACCCAGTACTTC
.	TRBV10-2	.	TRBJ1-1	CASSDWAVSLKTEAFF	TGCGCCAGCAGTGACTGGGCGGTGAGCCTTAAAACTGAAGCTTTCTTT
.	TRBV18	.	TRBJ1-2	CASSTGQGYTF	TGTGCCAGCTCAACCGGTCAGGGCTACACCTTC
few	TRBV5-1	.	TRBJ2-5	CASSLGQETQYF	TGCGCCAGCAGCTTAGGTCAAGAGACCCAGTACTTC
.	TRBV5-6	TRBD1	TRBJ2-1	CASRFRQGNNEQFF	TGTGCCAGCAGGTTCAGACAGGGGAACAATGAGCAGTTCTTC
.	TRBV4-1	.	TRBJ2-5	CASSQDPGGGETQYF	TGCGCCAGCAGCCAAGATCCTGGAGGTGGAGAGACCCAGTACTTC
.	TRBV4-2	.	TRBJ1-5	CASSPSTGNGNQPQHF	TGTGCCAGCAGCCCATCGACGGGTAACGGCAATCAGCCCCAGCATTTT
.	TRBV12-3/TRBV12-4	TRBD2	TRBJ2-2	CAGGRGTGELFF	TGTGCCGGGGGGAGGGGAACCGGGGAGCTGTTTTTT
.	TRBV10-3	.	TRBJ2-1	CAIRNPDINEQFF	TGTGCCATCAGAAATCCGGATATCAATGAGCAGTTCTTC